This T cell receptor (beta chain) was recovered during a study of tumor-infiltrating lymphocytes in primary liver carcinoma. Study in general: Spanning 30 to 69 years of age, the patients were men and women.

Remarks on this clonotype: As the CDR3 is not closed by the conserved phenylalanine or tryptophan, this likely results from a read error.

Unsorted bulk tissue of about 20-30 mg yielded co-extracted RNA and DNA. Surgeons treated the primary liver carcinoma of the patients by surgical resection. Infection with HBV was chronic in patients; they were treatment-naive. A primer in the constant region served to generate TCR beta cDNA from about 470 ng of total RNA. TCR beta libraries came from three nested multiplex PCR rounds using slightly modified ARM-PCR. The study ran its first two PCR rounds for nine to ten cycles each, using TRBV1-TRBV30 forward primers and a C-beta reverse primer. TCRdb itself ran the multiplex PCR reads through MiXCR, one entry per CDR3 protein. The sample includes tens of thousands of distinct CDR3 sequences, roughly 69% of them seen just once. CDR3 length: 13 amino acids. From germline, CDR1 is SQVTM and CDR2 ANQGSEA.

V and J are TRBV29-1 and TRBJ1-1, with D unclear. Sequenced material: tumor-adjacent normal liver tissue. The receptor comes from a middle-aged man with primary liver carcinoma and hepatitis B virus infection. CDR3 nucleotides: TGCGGCCACCGGGAGGGATCATACACTGAAGCTTTCTCT. Translating it yields CGHREGSYTEAFS.